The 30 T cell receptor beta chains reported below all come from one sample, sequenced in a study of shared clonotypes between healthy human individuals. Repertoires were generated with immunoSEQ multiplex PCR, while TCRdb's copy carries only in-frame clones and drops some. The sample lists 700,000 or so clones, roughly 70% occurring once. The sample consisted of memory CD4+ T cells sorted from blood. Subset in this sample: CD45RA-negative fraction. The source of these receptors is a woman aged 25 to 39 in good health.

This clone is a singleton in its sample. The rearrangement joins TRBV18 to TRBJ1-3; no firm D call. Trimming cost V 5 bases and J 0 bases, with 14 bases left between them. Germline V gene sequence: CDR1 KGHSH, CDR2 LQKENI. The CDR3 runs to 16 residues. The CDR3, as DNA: TGTGCCAGCTCAGAGGACCGACTACACTCTGGAAACACCATATATTTT. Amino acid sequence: CASSEDRLHSGNTIYF.

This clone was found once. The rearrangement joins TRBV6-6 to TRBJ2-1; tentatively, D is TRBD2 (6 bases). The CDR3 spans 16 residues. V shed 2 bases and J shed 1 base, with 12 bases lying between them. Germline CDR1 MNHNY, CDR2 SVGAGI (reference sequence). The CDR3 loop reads CASSYPGTYSYNEQFF. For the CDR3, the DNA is TGTGCCAGCAGTTACCCCGGGACTTATTCCTACAATGAGCAGTTCTTC.

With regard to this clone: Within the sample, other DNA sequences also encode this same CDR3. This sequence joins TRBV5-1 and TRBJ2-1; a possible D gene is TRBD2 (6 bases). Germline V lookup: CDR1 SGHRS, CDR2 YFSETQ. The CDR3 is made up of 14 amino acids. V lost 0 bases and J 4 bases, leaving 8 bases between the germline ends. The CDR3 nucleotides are TGCGCCAGCAGCTTGGCGGGAGAGTACAATGAGCAGTTCTTC. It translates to CASSLAGEYNEQFF.

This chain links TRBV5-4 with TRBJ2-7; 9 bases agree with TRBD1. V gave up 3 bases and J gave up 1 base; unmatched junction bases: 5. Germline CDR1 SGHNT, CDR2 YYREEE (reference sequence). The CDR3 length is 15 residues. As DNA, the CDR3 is TGTGCCAGCAGCTCGGGGGACAGGGCTTCCTACGAGCAGTACTTC. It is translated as CASSSGDRASYEQYF.

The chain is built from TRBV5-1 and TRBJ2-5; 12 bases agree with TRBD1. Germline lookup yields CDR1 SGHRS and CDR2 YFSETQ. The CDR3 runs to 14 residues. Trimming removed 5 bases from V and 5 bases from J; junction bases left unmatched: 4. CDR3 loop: CASRGTGGLETQYF. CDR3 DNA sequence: TGCGCCAGCAGAGGGACAGGGGGCCTGGAGACCCAGTACTTC.

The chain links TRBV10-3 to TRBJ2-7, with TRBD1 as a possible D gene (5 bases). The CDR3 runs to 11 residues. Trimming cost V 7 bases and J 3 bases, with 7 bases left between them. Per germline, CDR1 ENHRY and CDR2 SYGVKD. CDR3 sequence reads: CAITDSYEQYF. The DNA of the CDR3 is TGTGCCATCACTGACAGCTACGAGCAGTACTTC.

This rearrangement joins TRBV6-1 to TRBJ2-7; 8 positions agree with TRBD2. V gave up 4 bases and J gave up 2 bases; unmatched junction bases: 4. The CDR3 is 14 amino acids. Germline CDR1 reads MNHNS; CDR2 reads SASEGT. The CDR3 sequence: CASSAAGAPYEQYF. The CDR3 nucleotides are TGTGCCAGCAGTGCAGCGGGAGCCCCCTACGAGCAGTACTTC.

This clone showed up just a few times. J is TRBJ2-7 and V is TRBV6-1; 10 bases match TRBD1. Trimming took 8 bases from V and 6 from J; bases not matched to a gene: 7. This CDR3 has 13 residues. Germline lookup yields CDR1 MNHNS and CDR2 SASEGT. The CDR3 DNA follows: TGTGCCAGCGGTGGGGACAGGGGTGGCGAGCAGTACTTC. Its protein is CASGGDRGGEQYF.

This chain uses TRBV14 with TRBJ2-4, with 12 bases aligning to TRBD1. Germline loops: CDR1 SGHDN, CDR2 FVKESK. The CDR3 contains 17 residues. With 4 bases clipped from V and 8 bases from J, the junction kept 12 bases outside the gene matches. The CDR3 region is CASSLIPGQGAADIQYF. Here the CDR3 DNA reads TGTGCCAGCAGCCTCATACCGGGACAGGGGGCGGCGGACATTCAGTACTTC.

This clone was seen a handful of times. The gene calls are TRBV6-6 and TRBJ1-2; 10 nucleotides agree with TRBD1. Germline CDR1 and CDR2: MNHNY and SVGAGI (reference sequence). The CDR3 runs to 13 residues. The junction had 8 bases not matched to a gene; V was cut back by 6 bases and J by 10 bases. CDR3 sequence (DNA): TGTGCCAGCAGCCTGGGACAGGGGAGTCTCTACACCTTC. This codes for CASSLGQGSLYTF.

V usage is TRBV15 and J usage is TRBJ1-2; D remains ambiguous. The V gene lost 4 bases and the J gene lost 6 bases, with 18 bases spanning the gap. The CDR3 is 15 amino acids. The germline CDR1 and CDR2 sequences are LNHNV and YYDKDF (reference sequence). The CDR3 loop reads CATSIDPWVENGYTF. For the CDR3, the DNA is TGTGCCACCAGCATCGACCCCTGGGTAGAGAATGGCTACACCTTC.

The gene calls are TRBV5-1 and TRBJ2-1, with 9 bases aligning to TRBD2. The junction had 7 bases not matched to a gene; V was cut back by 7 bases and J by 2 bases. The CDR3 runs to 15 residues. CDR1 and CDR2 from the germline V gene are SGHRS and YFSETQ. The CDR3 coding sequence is TGCGCCAGCCGATTAGCGGGAGTAACCTACAATGAGCAGTTCTTC. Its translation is CASRLAGVTYNEQFF.

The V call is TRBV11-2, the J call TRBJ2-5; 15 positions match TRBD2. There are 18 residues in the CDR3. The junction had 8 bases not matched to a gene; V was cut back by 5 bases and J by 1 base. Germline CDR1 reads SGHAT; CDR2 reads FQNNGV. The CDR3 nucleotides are TGTGCCAGCAGCCGCCGGACTAGCGGGAGGGCGCGCCAAGAGACCCAGTACTTC. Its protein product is CASSRRTSGRARQETQYF.

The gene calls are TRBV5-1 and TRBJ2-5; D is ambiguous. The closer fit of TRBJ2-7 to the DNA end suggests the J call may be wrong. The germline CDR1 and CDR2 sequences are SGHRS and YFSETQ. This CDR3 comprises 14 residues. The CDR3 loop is CASSLEVDSYEQYF. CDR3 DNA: TGCGCCAGCAGCTTGGAGGTTGACTCCTACGAGCAGTACTTC.

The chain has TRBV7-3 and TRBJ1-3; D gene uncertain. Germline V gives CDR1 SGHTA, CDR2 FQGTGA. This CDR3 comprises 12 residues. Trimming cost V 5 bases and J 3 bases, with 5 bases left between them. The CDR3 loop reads CASSRDGNTIYF. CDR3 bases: TGTGCCAGCAGCAGGGATGGAAACACCATATATTTT.

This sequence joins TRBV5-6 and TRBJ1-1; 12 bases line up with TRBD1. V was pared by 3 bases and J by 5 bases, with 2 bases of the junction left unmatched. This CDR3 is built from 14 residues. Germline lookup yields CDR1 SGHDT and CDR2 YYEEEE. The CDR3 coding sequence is TGTGCCAGCAGCTGGGGACAGGGGGCAACTGAAGCTTTCTTT. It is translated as CASSWGQGATEAFF.

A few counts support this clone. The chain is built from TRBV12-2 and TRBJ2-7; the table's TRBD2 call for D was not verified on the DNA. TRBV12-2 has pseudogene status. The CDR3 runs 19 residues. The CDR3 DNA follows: TGTGCAAGTCGCCACTCAACGGGACTAGCGGGAGGGGGTCCGAACGAGCAGTACTTC. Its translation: CASRHSTGLAGGGPNEQYF.

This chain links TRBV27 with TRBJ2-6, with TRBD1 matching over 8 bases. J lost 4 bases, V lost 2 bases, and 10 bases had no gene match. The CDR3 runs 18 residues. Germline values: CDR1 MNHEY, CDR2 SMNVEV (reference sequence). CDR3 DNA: TGTGCCAGCAGTTTAGGTCAGGGGGCGCCATCCGGGGCCAACGTCCTGACTTTC. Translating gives CASSLGQGAPSGANVLTF. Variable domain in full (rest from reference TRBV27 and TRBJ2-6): EAQVTQNPRYLITVTGKKLTVTCSQNMNHEYMSWYRQDPGLGLRQIYYSMNVEVTDKGDVPEGYKVSRKEKRNFPLILESPSPNQTSLYFCASSLGQGAPSGANVLTFGAGSRLTVL.

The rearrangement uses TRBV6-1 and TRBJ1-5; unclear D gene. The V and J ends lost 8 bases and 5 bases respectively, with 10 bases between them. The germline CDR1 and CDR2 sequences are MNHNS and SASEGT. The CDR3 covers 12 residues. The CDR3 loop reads CASGDGHQPQHF. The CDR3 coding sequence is TGTGCCAGCGGCGACGGTCATCAGCCCCAGCATTTT.

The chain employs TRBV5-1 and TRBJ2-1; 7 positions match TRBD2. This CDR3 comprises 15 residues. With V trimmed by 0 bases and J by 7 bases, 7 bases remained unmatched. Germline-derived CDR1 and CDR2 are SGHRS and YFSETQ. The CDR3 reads CASSLGLAELNEQFF. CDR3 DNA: TGCGCCAGCAGCTTGGGGCTAGCGGAGTTAAATGAGCAGTTCTTC.

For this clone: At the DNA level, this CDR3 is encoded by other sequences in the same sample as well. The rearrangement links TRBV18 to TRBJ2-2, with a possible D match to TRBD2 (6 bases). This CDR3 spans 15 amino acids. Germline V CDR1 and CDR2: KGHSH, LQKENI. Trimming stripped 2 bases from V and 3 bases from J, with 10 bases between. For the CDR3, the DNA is TGTGCCAGCTCACCAGACGGGGGAGACACCGGGGAGCTGTTTTTT. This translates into CASSPDGGDTGELFF.

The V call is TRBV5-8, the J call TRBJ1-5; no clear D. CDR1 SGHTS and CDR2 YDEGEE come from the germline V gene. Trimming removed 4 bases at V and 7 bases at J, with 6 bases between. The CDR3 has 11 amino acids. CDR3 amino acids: CASSPRQPQHF. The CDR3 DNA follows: TGTGCCAGCAGCCCTAGACAGCCCCAGCATTTT.

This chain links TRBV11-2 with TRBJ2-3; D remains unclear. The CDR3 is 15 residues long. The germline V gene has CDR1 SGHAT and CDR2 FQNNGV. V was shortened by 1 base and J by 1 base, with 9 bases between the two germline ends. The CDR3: CASSLGHFGTDTQYF. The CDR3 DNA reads TGTGCCAGCAGCTTAGGCCATTTCGGCACAGATACGCAGTATTTT.

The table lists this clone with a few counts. The CDR3 region is CAWSRKQENIQYF. CDR3 bases: TGTGCCTGGAGCCGAAAACAGGAAAACATTCAGTACTTC. The rearrangement uses TRBV30 and TRBJ2-4, with D perhaps matching TRBD1 (5 bases). The length of the CDR3 is 13 residues. Trimming cost V 3 bases and J 5 bases, with 11 bases left between them. CDR1 and CDR2 (germline): GTSNPN, SVGIG (reference sequence).

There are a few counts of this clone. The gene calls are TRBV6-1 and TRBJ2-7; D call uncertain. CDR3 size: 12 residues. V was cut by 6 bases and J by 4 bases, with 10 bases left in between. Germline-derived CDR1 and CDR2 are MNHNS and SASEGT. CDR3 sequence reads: CASSRVQYEQYF. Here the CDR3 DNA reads TGTGCCAGCAGCCGAGTCCAGTACGAGCAGTACTTC.

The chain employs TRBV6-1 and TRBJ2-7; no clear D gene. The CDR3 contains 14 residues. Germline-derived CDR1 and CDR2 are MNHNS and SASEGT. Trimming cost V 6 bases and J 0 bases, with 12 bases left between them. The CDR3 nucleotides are TGTGCCAGCAGAACCTCAGGTAACTCCTACGAGCAGTACTTC. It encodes CASRTSGNSYEQYF.

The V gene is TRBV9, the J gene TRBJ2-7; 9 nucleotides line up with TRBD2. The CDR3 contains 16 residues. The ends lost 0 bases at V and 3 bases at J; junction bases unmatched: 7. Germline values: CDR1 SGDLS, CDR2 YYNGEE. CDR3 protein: CASSVAPGLAFYEQYF. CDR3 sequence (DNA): TGTGCCAGCAGCGTAGCCCCGGGACTAGCCTTCTACGAGCAGTACTTC. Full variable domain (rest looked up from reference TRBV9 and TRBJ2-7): DSGVTQTPKHLITATGQRVTLRCSPRSGDLSVYWYQQSLDQGLQFLIQYYNGEERAKGNILERFSAQQFPDLHSELNLSSLELGDSALYFCASSVAPGLAFYEQYFGPGTRLTVT.

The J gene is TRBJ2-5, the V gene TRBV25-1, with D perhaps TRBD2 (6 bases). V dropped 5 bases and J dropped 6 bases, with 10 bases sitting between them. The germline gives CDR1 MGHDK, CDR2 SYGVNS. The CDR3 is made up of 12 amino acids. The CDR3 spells CASSPGLQTQYF. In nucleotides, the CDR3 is TGTGCCAGCAGTCCGGGACTTCAGACCCAGTACTTC.

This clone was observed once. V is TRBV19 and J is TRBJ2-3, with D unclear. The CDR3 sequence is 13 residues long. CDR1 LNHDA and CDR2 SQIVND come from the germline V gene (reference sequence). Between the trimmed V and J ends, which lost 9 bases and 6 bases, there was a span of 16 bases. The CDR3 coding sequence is TGTGCCAGCCTAGATAGACTGCACGATACGCAGTATTTT. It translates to CASLDRLHDTQYF.

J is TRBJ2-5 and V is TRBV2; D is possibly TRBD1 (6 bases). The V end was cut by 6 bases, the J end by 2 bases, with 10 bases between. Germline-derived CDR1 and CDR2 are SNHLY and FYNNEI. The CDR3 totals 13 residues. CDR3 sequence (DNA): TGTGCCAGCAGGCCCGGACAGCAAGAGACCCAGTACTTC. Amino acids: CASRPGQQETQYF.